The clone carrying this TCR beta chain was recorded many times. Antigen: not known. Using a CD8+CD4-CCR7+CD45RA+ phenotype, naive CD8 T cells were sorted. CDR3 length: 11 amino acids. Trimming left V 6 bases short and J 1 base short, with 6 bases between. Germline CDR1 is SQVTM and CDR2 is ANQGSEA. The sample is drawn from a study of molecular identifiers for immune sequencing clone quantification. Study as a whole: Across replicate runs, RNA obtained from approximately 20,000 or 100,000 naive CD8 cells was divided into five, with four undergoing sequencing.

General study points: Beyond 20 RNA copies, clones held over 98% of effector molecules, compared with under 1% in naive cells.

As previously described, bulk TCR libraries were made using listed TCR primers. MiXCR, run by TCRdb on the PCR reads, gives a single entry per CDR3 protein. This repertoire shows more than 10,000 distinct CDR3 sequences, roughly 18% found once; its top ten account for around 1.6%. The sequencing input was naive CD8+ T cells from blood, with Jurkat cell RNA spiked in. Subset defined: FACS-sorted CD8+CD4-CCR7+CD45RA+ naive T cells. This receptor was identified in a human donor in good health. Some libraries in this study had Jurkat cell RNA spiked in. The chain has TRBV29-1 and TRBJ1-2; no clear D. The CDR3: CSVTDNYGYTF. CDR3 DNA sequence: TGCAGCGTAACAGATAACTATGGCTACACCTTC.